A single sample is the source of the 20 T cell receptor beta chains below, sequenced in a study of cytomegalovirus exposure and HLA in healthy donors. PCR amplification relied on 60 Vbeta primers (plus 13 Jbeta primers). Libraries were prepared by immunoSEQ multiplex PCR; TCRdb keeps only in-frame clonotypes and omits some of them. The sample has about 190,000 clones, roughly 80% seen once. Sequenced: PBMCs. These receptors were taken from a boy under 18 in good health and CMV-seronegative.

The CDR3 here is CASRRGGPTNEKLFF. CDR3 coding DNA: TGCGCCAGCCGTCGGGGGGGCCCAACTAATGAAAAACTGTTTTTT. The chain couples TRBV5-1 to TRBJ1-4; the D gene is possibly TRBD1 (6 bases). Looked up from germline, CDR1 is SGHRS and CDR2 is YFSETQ. Trimming took off 7 bases at V and 0 bases at J, with 13 bases between the two ends. CDR3 length: 15 residues.

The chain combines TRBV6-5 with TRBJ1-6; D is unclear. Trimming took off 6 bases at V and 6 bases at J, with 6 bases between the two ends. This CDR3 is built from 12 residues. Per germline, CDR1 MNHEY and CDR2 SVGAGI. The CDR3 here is CASSPLNSPLHF. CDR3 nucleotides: TGTGCCAGCAGCCCCCTTAATTCACCCCTCCACTTT.

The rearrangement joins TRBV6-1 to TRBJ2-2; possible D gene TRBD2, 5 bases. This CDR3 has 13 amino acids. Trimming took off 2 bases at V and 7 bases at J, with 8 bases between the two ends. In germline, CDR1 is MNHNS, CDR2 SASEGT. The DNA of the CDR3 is TGTGCCAGCAGTGAACTAAGCGGCGGGGAGCTGTTTTTT. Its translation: CASSELSGGELFF.

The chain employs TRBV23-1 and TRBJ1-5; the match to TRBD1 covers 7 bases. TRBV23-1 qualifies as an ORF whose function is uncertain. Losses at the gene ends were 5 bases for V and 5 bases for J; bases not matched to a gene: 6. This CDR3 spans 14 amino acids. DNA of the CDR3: TGCGCCAGCAGTGAGGGACAGTCCTATCAGCCCCAGCATTTT. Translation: CASSEGQSYQPQHF.

The CDR3 here is CASSWTQGANTEAFF. The CDR3 region has the DNA TGTGCCAGCAGCTGGACCCAGGGGGCGAACACTGAAGCTTTCTTT. The chain combines TRBV7-2 with TRBJ1-1; TRBD1 matches 8 bases. The CDR3 is 15 amino acids. Trimming took 4 bases from V and 1 from J; bases not matched to a gene: 5. Per germline, CDR1 SGHTA and CDR2 FQGNSA. The full variable domain, with the rest looked up from reference TRBV7-2 and TRBJ1-1, is GAGVSQSPSNKVTEKGKDVELRCDPISGHTALYWYRQSLGQGLEFLIYFQGNSAPDKSGLPSDRFSAERTGGSVSTLTIQRTQQEDSAVYLCASSWTQGANTEAFFGQGTRLTVV.

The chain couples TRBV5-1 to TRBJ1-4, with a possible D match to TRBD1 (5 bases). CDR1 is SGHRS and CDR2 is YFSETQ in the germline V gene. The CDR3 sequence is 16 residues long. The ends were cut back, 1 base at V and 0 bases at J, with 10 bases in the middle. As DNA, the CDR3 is TGCGCCAGCAGCTTGCAGGGATTAACAACTAATGAAAAACTGTTTTTT. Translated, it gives CASSLQGLTTNEKLFF.

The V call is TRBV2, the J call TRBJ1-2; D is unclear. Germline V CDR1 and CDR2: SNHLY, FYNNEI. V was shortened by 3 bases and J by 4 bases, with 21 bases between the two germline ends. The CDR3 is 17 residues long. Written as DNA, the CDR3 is TGTGCCAGCAGTGATAATTCCCGACCGCGACTCTTCTATGGCTACACCTTC. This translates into CASSDNSRPRLFYGYTF.

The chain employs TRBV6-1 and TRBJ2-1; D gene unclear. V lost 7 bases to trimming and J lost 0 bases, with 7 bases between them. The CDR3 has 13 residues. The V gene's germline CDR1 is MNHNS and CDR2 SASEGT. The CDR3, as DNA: TGTGCCAGCAAGAGGAGCTCCTACAATGAGCAGTTCTTC. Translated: CASKRSSYNEQFF.

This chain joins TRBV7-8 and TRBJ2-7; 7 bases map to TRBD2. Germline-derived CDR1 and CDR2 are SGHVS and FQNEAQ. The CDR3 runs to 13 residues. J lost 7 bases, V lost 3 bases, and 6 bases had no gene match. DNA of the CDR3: TGTGCCAGCAGCTTGTATAACGGGGGGGAGCAGTACTTC. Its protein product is CASSLYNGGEQYF.

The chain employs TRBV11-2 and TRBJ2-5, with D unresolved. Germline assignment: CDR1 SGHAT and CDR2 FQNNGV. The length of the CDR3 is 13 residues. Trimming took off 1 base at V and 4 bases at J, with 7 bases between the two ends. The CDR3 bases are TGTGCCAGCAGCTTAGGGCTGGCAGAGACCCAGTACTTC. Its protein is CASSLGLAETQYF.

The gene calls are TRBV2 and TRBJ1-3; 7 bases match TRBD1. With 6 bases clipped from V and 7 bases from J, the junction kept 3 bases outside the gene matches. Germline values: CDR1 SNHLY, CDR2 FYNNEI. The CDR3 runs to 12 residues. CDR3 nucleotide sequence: TGTGCCAGCAGGAGAGGGGGCAACACCATATATTTT. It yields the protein CASRRGGNTIYF.

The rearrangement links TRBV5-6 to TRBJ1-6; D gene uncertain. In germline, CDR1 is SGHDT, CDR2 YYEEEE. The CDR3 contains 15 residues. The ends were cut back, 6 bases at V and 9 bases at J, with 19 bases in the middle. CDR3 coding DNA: TGTGCCAGCACAGTTTCCCAAGAGGTCTCTTCACCCCTCCACTTT. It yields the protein CASTVSQEVSSPLHF.

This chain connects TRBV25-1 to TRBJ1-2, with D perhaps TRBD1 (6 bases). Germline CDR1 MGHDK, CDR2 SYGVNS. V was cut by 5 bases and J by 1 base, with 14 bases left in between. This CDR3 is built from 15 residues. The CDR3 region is CASSTSDSVNYGYTF. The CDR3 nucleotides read TGTGCCAGCAGTACCTCGGACAGCGTTAACTATGGCTACACCTTC.

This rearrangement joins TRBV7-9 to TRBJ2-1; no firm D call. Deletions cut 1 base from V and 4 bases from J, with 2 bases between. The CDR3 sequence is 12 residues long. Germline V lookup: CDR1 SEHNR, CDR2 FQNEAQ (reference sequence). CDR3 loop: CASSLVYNEQFF. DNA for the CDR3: TGTGCCAGCAGCTTAGTATACAATGAGCAGTTCTTC.

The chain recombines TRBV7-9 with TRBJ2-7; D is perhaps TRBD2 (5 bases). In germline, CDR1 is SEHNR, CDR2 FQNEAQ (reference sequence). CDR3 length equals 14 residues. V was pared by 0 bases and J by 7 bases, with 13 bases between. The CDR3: CASSLASGKDEQYF. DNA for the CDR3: TGTGCCAGCAGCTTAGCTTCGGGGAAAGATGAGCAGTACTTC. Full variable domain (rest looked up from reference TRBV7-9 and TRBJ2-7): DTGVSQNPRHKITKRGQNVTFRCDPISEHNRLYWYRQTLGQGPEFLTYFQNEAQLEKSRLLSDRFSAERPKGSFSTLEIQRTEQGDSAMYLCASSLASGKDEQYFGPGTRLTVT.

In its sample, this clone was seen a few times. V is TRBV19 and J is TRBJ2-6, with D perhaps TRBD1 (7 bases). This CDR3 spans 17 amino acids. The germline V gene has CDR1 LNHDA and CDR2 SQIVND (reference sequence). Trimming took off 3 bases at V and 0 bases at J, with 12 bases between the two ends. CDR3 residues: CASSIRGVGSGANVLTF. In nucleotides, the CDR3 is TGTGCCAGTAGTATCAGGGGGGTGGGCTCTGGGGCCAACGTCCTGACTTTC.

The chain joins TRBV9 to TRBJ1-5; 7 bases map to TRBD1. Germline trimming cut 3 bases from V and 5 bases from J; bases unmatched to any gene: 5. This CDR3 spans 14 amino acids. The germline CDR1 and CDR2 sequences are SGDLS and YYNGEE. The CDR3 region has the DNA TGTGCCAGCAGCGCGACAGGGATCGATCAGCCCCAGCATTTT. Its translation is CASSATGIDQPQHF.

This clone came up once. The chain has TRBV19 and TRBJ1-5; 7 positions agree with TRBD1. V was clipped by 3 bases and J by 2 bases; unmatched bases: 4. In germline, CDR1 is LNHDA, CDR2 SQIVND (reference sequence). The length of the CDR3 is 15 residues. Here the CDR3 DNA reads TGTGCCAGTAGTATCGGACAGGTTGGCAATCAGCCCCAGCATTTT. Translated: CASSIGQVGNQPQHF.

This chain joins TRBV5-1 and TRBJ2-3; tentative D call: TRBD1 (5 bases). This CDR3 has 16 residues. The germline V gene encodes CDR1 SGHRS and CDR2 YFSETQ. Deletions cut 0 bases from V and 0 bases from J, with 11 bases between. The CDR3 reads CASSLVPTDSTDTQYF. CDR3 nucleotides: TGCGCCAGCAGCTTGGTACCGACAGATAGCACAGATACGCAGTATTTT. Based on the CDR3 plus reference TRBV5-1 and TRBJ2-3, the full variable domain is KAGVTQTPRYLIKTRGQQVTLSCSPISGHRSVSWYQQTPGQGLQFLFEYFSETQRNKGNFPGRFSGRQFSNSRSEMNVSTLELGDSALYLCASSLVPTDSTDTQYFGPGTRLTVL.

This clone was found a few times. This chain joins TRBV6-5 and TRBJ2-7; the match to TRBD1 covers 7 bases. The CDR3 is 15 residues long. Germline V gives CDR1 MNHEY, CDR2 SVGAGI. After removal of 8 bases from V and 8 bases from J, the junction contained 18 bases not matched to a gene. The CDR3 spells CASRQTGQLGIKQYF. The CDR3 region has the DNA TGTGCCAGCCGACAAACGGGACAGCTCGGAATCAAGCAGTACTTC.